Below, one TCR beta chain is given with its context. This sample stems from a study of blood T cell repertoires in COVID-19. Across the study: COVID-19 samples from acute and convalescent phases originated in the United States, Italy and Spain.

Authors' processing steps: For nucleated cells, counts were estimated from reference gene primer amplification. Sequencing was performed with immunoSEQ multiplex PCR; in TCRdb, only in-frame clones are kept and a portion is missing. D and trimming were read from the DNA, whereas the V and J calls and clone size are those reported in that table. The table includes 250,000 to 350,000 clones, roughly 84% detected once. The sequencing sample was made of peripheral blood. This sequence was found in a human donor with COVID-19, enrolled during active disease. The donor label of this sample is uncertain.

In DNA, the CDR3 is TGTGCCAGCAGTCCCGGGACAGGAGGACAGCCCCAGCATTTT. This translates into CASSPGTGGQPQHF. The chain links TRBV27 to TRBJ1-5, with 8 bases fitting TRBD1. The germline gives CDR1 MNHEY, CDR2 SMNVEV (reference sequence). The CDR3 is 14 residues long. Losses at the gene ends were 5 bases for V and 7 bases for J; bases not matched to a gene: 7.